A single T cell receptor (beta chain) is shown here with its context. Its antigen is not identified. The entry originates in a study of OX40 agonist ivuxolimab in advanced cancers. The overall study: The study reported partial responses in three patients: one hepatocellular carcinoma, two cutaneous melanoma.

Produced via immunoSEQ multiplex PCR; TCRdb's table is partial and in-frame only. This sample yields fewer than 90,000 clones, of which 85% to 90% are seen a single time; 2.5% belongs to the top ten. Study-wide results and caveats: On average, a greater number of expanded clones characterised CD8+ T cells relative to CD4+.

V was shortened by 2 bases and J by 12 bases, with 14 bases between the two germline ends. The CDR3 totals 13 residues. CDR1 and CDR2 from the germline V gene are MNHEY and SMNVEV (reference sequence). Here the sequenced sample was CD4+ or CD8+ T cells sorted from blood, taken in a trial of the OX40 agonist ivuxolimab. The chain couples TRBV27 to TRBJ2-1; D is unclear. This TCR was sampled from an adult with an advanced solid tumor such as melanoma, head and neck, liver or kidney cancer. CDR3 protein: CASSLVGEVGQFF. The CDR3 nucleotides are TGTGCCAGCAGTTTAGTTGGGGAAGTGGGGCAGTTCTTC.